This T cell receptor (beta chain) was identified in a study of T cells in Graves' hyperthyroidism and ophthalmopathy. RNA transcripts provided the source from which TCR beta CDR3 regions were amplified. The TCR CDR3 first-round RT-PCR relied on the HTBI primer set. Using its own MiXCR run on the multiplex PCR reads, TCRdb lists one record per CDR3 protein. The sample consists of about half a million distinct CDR3 sequences, less than 25% of them appearing once. Many counts were recorded for this clonotype. Its antigen is unknown. Whole-study findings and limits: Clonotypes that were expanded in thyroid above 0.001 mostly appeared in blood too. Ophthalmopathy was told apart from stable hyperthyroidism by a 13 V-J model.

Trimming stripped 6 bases from V and 3 bases from J, with 15 bases between. Germline V gives CDR1 MDHEN, CDR2 SYDVKM. This CDR3 region has 14 residues. The chain is built from TRBV28 and TRBJ2-7, with D unclear. Specimen: blood. The sequence was collected from a woman aged 30 to 39 with Graves' ophthalmopathy. This chain's CDR3 is CASSPTDGYYEQYF. The CDR3 nucleotides read TGTGCCAGCAGCCCTACGGACGGCTACTACGAGCAGTACTTC.